This TCR beta chain was profiled in a study of graft-versus-host responses after intestinal transplantation. Study-wide findings and caveats: Peak levels of circulating GvH clones tracked with early post-transplant HvG declines.

Only in-frame clones appear in the TCRdb table, and some are missing; sequencing was by immunoSEQ multiplex PCR. The data hold about 3,300 clones, with approximately 74% observed a single time. Germline values: CDR1 SGHRS, CDR2 YFSETQ. Trimming cost V 7 bases and J 3 bases; bases outside gene matches: 11. The CDR3 is 16 amino acids. Both intraepithelial and lamina propria lymphocytes were released by processing graft tissue. Note on this clone: The antigen is undetermined.

The chain employs TRBV5-1 and TRBJ1-3, with 9 bases lining up with TRBD1. This clonotype was sampled from a human patient who received an intestinal transplant, so some T cells may come from the graft donor. Specimen: ileum tissue, collected roughly 5 and 7 days after intestinal transplantation. The CDR3 DNA is TGCGCCAGCGGATACCCAACAGGGGGCGTTGGAAACACCATATATTTT. Its translation is CASGYPTGGVGNTIYF.